This TCR beta chain was retrieved from a study of blood T cell repertoires in COVID-19. Background on the study: Sites across the United States, Italy and Spain contributed samples from acute and convalescent COVID-19. T cells, B-cell-depleted T cells, or PBMCs supplied cDNA or gDNA.

Per the original methods: Reference gene primer amplification gave estimated nucleated cell counts. TCRdb's table, derived via immunoSEQ multiplex PCR, lists solely in-frame clones and lacks some. V and J calls and clone size are those listed in that table; D and trimming were worked out from the DNA. Of 55,000 to 75,000 clones listed, roughly 86% were seen once; the top ten hold 7.4%. The length of the CDR3 is 15 residues. Germline CDR1 and CDR2: SGHRS and YFSETQ. The ends were cut back, 4 bases at V and 5 bases at J, with 18 bases in the middle. The sequencing sample was made of peripheral blood. The chain carries TRBV5-1 and TRBJ2-5, with D possibly being TRBD2 (7 bases). This clonotype was obtained from a human donor with active COVID-19. The donor label of this sample is uncertain. CDR3 in DNA: TGCGCCAGCAGCCCCGGCGCGGGGGCAAGGGAGACCCAGTACTTC. Residues: CASSPGAGARETQYF. Full variable domain (outside the CDR3, taken from reference TRBV5-1 and TRBJ2-5): KAGVTQTPRYLIKTRGQQVTLSCSPISGHRSVSWYQQTPGQGLQFLFEYFSETQRNKGNFPGRFSGRQFSNSRSEMNVSTLELGDSALYLCASSPGAGARETQYFGPGTRLLVL.